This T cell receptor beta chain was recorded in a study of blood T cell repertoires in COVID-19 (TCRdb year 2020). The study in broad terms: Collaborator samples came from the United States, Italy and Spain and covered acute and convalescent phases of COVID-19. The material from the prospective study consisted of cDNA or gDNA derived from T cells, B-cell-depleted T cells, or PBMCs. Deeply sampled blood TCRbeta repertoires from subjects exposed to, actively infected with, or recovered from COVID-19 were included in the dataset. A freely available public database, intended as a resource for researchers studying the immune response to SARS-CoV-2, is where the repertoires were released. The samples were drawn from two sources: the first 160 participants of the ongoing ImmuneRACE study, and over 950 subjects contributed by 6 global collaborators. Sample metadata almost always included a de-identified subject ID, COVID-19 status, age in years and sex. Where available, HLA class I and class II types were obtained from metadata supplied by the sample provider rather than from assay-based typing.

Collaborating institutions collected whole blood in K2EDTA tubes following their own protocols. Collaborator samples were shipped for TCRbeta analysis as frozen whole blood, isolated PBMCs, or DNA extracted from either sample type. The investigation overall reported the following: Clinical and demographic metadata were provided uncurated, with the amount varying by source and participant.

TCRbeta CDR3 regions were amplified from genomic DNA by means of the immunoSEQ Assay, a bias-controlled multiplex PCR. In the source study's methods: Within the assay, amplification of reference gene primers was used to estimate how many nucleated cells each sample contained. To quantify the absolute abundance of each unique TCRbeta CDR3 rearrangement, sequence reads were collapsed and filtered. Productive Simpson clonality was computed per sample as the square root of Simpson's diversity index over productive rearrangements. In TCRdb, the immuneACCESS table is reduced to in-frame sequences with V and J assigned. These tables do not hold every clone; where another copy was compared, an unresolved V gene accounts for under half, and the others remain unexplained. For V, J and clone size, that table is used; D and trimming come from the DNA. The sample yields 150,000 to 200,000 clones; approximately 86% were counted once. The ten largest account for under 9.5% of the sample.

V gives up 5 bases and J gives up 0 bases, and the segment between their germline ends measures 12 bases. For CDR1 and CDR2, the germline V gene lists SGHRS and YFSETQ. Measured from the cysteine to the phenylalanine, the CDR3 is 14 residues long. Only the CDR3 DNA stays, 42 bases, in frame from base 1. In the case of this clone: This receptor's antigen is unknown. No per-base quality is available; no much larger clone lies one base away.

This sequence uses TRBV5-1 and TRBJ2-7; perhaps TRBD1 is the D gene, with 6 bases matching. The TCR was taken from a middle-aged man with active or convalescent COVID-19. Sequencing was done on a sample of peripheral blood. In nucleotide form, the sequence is TGCGCCAGCAGGTGGGGACATAACTCCTACGAGCAGTACTTC. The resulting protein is CASRWGHNSYEQYF.